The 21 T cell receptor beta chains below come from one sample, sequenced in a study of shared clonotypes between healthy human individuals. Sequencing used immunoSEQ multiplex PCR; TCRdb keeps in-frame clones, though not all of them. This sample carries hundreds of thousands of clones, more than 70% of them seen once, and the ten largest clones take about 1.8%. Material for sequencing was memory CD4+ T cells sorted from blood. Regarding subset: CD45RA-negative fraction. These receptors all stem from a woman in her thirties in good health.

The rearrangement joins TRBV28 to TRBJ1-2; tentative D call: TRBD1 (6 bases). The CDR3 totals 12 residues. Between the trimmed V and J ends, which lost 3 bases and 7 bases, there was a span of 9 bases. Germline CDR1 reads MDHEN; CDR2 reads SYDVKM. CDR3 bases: TGTGCCAGCAGTTTTGGGGGGCGTGGCTACACCTTC. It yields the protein CASSFGGRGYTF.

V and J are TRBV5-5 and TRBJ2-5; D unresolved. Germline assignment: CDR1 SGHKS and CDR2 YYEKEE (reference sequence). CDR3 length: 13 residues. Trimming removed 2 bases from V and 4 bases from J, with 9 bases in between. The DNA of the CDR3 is TGTGCCAGCAGCTTAACAGTACGAGAGACCCAGTACTTC. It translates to CASSLTVRETQYF. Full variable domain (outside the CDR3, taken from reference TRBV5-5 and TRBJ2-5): DAGVTQSPTHLIKTRGQQVTLRCSPISGHKSVSWYQQVLGQGPQFIFQYYEKEERGRGNFPDRFSARQFPNYSSELNVNALLLGDSALYLCASSLTVRETQYFGPGTRLLVL.

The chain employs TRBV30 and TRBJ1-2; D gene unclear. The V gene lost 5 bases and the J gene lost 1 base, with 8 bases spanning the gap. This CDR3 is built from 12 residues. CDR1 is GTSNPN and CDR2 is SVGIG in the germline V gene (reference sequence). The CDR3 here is CAWGQVNYGYTF. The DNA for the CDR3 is TGTGCCTGGGGCCAGGTTAACTATGGCTACACCTTC.

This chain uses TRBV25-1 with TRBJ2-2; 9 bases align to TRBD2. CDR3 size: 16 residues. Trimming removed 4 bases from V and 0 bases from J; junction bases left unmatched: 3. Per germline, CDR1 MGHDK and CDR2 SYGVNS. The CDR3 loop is CASSGPSGTNTGELFF. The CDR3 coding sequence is TGTGCCAGCAGTGGTCCTAGCGGGACGAACACCGGGGAGCTGTTTTTT.

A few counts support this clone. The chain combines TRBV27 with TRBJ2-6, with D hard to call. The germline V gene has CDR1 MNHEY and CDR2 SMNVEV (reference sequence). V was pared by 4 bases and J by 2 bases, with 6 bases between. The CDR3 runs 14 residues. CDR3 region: CASSYSAGANVLTF. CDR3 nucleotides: TGTGCCAGCAGTTACAGCGCTGGGGCCAACGTCCTGACTTTC.

CDR3 coding DNA: TGTGCCAGCAGTTATGGTCGCCACTCCCCCAAGACCCAGTACTTC. It specifies CASSYGRHSPKTQYF. This rearrangement joins TRBV6-5 to TRBJ2-5; D not certain. The germline V gene encodes CDR1 MNHEY and CDR2 SVGAGI. The germline V and J ends were trimmed by 3 bases and 6 bases, with 17 bases remaining between them. This CDR3 region has 15 residues.

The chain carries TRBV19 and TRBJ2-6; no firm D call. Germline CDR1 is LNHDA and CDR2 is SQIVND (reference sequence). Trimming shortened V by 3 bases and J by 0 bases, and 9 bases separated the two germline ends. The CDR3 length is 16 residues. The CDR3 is CASSIILSSGANVLTF. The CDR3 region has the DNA TGTGCCAGTAGTATTATACTAAGCTCTGGGGCCAACGTCCTGACTTTC.

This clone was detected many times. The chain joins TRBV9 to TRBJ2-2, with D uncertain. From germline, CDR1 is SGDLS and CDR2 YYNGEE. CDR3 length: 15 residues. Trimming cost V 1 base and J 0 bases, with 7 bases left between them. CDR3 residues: CASSVSQTNTGELFF. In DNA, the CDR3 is TGTGCCAGCAGCGTATCGCAAACGAACACCGGGGAGCTGTTTTTT.

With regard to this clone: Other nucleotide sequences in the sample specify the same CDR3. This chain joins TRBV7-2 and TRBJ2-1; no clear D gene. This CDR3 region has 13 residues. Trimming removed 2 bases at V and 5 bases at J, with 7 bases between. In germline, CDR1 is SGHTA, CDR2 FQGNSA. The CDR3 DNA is TGTGCCAGCAGCTTACGGACCGACAATGAGCAGTTCTTC. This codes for CASSLRTDNEQFF.

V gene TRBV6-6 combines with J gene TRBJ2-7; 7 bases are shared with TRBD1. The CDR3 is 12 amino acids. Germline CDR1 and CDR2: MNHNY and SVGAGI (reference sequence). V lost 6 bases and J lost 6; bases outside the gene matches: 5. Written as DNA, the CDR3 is TGTGCCAGCAGACGACAGGGATCCGAGCAGTACTTC. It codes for CASRRQGSEQYF.

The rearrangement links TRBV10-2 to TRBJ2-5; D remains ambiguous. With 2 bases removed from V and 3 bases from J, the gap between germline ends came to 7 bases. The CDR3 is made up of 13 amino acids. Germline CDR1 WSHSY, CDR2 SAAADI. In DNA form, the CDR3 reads TGCGCCAGCAGTGAGCAAAGTGAAGAGACCCAGTACTTC. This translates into CASSEQSEETQYF.

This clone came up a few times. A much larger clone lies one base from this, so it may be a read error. As DNA, the CDR3 is TGTGCCAGCAGTGAATGGAACGAGCAGTACTTC. Its translation: CASSEWNEQYF. V usage is TRBV6-1 and J usage is TRBJ2-7; D is unclear. V was pared by 2 bases and J by 5 bases, with 4 bases between. The CDR3 has 11 amino acids. The germline V gene has CDR1 MNHNS and CDR2 SASEGT.

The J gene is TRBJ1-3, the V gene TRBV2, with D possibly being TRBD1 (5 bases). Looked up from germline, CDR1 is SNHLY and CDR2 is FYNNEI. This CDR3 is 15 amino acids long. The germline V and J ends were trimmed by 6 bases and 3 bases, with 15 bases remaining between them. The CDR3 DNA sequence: TGTGCCAGCAGCCCCCCCGGGCAGGGTGGAAACACCATATATTTT. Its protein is CASSPPGQGGNTIYF.

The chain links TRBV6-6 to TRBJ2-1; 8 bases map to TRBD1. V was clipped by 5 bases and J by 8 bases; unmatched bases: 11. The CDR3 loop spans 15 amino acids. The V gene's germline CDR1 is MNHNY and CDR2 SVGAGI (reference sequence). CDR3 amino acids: CASSTTARTGYEQFF. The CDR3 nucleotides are TGTGCCAGCAGTACAACTGCCCGGACAGGGTATGAGCAGTTCTTC.

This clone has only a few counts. CDR3 sequence reads: CATRAQNGNQPQHF. The CDR3, as DNA: TGTGCCACCCGCGCACAAAACGGCAATCAGCCCCAGCATTTT. The V gene is TRBV15, the J gene TRBJ1-5, with D unresolved. Per the germline V gene, CDR1 is LNHNV and CDR2 is YYDKDF (reference sequence). The CDR3 consists of 14 residues. V lost 8 bases, J lost 2 bases, and 13 bases lay in between.

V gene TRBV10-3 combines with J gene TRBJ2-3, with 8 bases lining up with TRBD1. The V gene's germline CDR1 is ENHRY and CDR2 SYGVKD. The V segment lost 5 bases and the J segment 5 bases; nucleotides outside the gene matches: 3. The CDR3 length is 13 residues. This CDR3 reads CAISPDREDTQYF. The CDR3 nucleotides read TGTGCCATCAGTCCGGACAGGGAAGATACGCAGTATTTT.

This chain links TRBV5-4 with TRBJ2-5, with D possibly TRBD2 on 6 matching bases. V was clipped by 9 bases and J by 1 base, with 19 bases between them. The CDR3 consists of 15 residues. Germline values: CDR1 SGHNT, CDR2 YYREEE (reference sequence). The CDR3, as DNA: TGTGCCACCACAGCTGGGGGGAGTATCCAAGAGACCCAGTACTTC. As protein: CATTAGGSIQETQYF.

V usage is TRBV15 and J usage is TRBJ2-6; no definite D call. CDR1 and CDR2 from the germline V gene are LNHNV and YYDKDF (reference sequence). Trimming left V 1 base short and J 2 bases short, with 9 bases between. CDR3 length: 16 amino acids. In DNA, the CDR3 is TGTGCCACCAGCAGAGGGCACGGGCCTGGGGCCAACGTCCTGACTTTC. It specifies CATSRGHGPGANVLTF.

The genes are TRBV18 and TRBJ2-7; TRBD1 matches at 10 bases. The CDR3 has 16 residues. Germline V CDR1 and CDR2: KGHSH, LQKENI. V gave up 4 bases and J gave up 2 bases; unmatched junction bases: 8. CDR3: CASSRRDRGIPYEQYF. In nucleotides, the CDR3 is TGTGCCAGCTCACGACGGGACAGGGGAATCCCCTACGAGCAGTACTTC.

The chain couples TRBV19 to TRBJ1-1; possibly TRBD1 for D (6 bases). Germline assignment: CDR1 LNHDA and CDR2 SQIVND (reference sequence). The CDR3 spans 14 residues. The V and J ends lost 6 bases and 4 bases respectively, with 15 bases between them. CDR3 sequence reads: CASRRMGATTEAFF. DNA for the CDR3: TGTGCCAGTAGAAGGATGGGGGCAACCACTGAAGCTTTCTTT.

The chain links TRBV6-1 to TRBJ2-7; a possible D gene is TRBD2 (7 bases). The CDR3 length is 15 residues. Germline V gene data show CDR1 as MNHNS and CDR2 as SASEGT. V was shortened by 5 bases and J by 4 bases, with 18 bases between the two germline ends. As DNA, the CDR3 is TGTGCCAGCAGTCGTCTCAGGGGAGGGCCATACGAGCAGTACTTC. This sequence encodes CASSRLRGGPYEQYF.